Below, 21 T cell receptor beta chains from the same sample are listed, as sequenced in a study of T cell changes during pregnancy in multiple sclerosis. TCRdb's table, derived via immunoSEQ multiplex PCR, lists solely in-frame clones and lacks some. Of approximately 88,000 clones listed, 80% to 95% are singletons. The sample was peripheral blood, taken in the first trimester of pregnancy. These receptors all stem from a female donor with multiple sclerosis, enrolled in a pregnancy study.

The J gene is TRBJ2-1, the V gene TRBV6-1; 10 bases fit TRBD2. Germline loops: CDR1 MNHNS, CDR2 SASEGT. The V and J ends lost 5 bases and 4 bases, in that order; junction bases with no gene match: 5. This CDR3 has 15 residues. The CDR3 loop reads CASSSGGAGYNEQFF. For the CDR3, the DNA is TGTGCCAGCAGTAGCGGGGGGGCCGGGTACAATGAGCAGTTCTTC.

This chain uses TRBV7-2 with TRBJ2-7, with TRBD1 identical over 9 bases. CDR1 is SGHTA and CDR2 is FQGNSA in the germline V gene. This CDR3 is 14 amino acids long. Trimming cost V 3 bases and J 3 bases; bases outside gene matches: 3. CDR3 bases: TGTGCCAGCAGCTTTGACAGGGGGGTCTACGAGCAGTACTTC. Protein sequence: CASSFDRGVYEQYF.

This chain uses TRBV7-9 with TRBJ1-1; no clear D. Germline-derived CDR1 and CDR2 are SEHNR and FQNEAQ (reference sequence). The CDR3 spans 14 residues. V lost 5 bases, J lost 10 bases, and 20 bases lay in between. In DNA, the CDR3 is TGTGCCAGCAGCCACCAATGGGCCTTCTCAGGAGCTTTCTTT. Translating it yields CASSHQWAFSGAFF.

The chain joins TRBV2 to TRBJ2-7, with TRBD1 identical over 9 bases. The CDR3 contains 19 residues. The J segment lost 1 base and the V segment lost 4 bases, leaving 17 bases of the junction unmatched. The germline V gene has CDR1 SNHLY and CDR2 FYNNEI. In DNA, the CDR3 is TGTGCCAGCAGTGCCCCGGGACAGGGAGTGGTCTGGCAATCCTACGAGCAGTACTTC. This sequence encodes CASSAPGQGVVWQSYEQYF.

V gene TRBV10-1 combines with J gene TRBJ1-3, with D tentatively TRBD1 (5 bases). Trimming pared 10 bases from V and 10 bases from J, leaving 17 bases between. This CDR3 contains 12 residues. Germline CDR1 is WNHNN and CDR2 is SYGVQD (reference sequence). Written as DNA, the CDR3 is TGCGCCACCGACGTTTTACAGGTTACCATATATTTT. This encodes CATDVLQVTIYF.

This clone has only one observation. CDR3 in DNA: TGTGCCAGCAGGACTAGTCTTCCGCTAGGGAGGGAGGATGAGCAGTTCTTC. It translates to CASRTSLPLGREDEQFF. The chain recombines TRBV11-2 with TRBJ2-1; 7 positions match TRBD2. Per germline, CDR1 SGHAT and CDR2 FQNNGV. Trimming at V came to 6 bases and at J to 8 bases, leaving 19 bases not matched to a gene. This CDR3 contains 17 residues.

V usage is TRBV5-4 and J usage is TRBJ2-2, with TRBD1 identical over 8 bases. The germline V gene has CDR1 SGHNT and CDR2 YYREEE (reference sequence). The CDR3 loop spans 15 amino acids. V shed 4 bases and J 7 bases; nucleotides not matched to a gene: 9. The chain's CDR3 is CASSNQTGAVGELFF. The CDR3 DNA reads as TGTGCCAGCAGCAACCAGACAGGGGCGGTCGGGGAGCTGTTTTTT.

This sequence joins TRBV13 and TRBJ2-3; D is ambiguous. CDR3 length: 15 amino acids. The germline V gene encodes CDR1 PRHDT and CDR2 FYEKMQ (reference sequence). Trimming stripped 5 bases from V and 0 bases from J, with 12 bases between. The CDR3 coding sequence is TGTGCCAGCAGCCTCTTCAAGACTAGCACAGATACGCAGTATTTT. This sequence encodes CASSLFKTSTDTQYF.

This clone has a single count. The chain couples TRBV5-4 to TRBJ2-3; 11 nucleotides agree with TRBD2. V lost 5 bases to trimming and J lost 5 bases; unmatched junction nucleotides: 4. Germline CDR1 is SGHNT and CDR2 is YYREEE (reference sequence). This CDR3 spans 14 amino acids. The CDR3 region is CASSTSGGRDTQYF. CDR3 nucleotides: TGTGCCAGCAGTACTAGCGGGGGCCGAGATACGCAGTATTTT.

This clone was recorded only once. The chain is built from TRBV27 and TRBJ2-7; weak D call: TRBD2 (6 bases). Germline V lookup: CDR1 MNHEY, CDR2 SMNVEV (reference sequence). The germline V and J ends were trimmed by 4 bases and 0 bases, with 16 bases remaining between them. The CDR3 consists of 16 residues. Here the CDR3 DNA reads TGTGCCAGCAGTTCCTATAGGAGGGGTAGCTCCTACGAGCAGTACTTC. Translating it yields CASSSYRRGSSYEQYF.

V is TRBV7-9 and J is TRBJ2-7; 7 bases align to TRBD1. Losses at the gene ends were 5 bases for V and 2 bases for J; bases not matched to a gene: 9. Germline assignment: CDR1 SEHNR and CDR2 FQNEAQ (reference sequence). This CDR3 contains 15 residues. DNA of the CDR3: TGTGCCAGCAGCACCCCCCTCGGGACAGCCTACGAGCAGTACTTC. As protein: CASSTPLGTAYEQYF.

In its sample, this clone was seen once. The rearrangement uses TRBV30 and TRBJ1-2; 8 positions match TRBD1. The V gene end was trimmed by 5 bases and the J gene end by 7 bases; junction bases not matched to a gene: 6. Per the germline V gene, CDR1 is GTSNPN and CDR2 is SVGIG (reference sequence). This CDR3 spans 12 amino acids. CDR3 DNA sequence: TGTGCCTGGCGACAGGGGTTCGGTGGCTACACCTTC. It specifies CAWRQGFGGYTF.

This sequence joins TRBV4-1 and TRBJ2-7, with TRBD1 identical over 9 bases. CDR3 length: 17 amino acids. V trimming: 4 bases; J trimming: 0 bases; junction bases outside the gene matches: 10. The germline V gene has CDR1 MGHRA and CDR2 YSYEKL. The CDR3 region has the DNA TGCGCCAGCAGCCTAACATTCGGACAGGGGAGCTCCTACGAGCAGTACTTC. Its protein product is CASSLTFGQGSSYEQYF.

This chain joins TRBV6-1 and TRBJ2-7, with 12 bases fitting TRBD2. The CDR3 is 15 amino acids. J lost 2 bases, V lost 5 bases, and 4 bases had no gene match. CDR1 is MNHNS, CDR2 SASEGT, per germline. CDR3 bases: TGTGCCAGCAGTATGACTAGCGGGGGAACCTACGAGCAGTACTTC. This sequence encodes CASSMTSGGTYEQYF.

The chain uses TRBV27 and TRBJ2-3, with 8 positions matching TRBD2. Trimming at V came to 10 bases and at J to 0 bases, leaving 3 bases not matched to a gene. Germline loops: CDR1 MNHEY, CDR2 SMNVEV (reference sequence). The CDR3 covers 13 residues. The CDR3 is CAIAGTSTDTQYF. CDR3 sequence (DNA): TGTGCCATAGCGGGGACTAGCACAGATACGCAGTATTTT.

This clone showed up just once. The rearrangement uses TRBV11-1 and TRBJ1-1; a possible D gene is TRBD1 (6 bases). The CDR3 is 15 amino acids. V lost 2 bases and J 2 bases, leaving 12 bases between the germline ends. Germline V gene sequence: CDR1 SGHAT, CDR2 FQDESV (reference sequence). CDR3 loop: CASSLKTRGNTEAFF. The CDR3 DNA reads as TGTGCCAGCAGCTTAAAGACCAGGGGCAACACTGAAGCTTTCTTT.

The CDR3 region is CASSSPSIQTQYF. DNA of the CDR3: TGTGCCAGCAGCTCCCCCTCTATTCAGACCCAGTACTTC. J is TRBJ2-5 and V is TRBV7-9; no reliable D call. CDR1 SEHNR and CDR2 FQNEAQ come from the germline V gene (reference sequence). This CDR3 has 13 residues. Trimming shortened V by 4 bases and J by 6 bases, and 12 bases separated the two germline ends. Complete variable domain (other parts from reference TRBV7-9 and TRBJ2-5): DTGVSQNPRHKITKRGQNVTFRCDPISEHNRLYWYRQTLGQGPEFLTYFQNEAQLEKSRLLSDRFSAERPKGSFSTLEIQRTEQGDSAMYLCASSSPSIQTQYFGPGTRLLVL.

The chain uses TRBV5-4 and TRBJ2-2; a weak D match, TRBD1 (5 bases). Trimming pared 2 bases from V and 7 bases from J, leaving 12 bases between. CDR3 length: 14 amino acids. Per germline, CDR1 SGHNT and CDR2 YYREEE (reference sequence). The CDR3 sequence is CASSLGRQYGELFF. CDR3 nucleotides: TGTGCCAGCAGCTTAGGTAGACAGTACGGGGAGCTGTTTTTT.

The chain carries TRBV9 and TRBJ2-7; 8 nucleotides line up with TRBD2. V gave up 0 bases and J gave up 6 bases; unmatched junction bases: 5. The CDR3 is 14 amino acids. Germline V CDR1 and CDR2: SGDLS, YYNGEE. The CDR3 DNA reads TGTGCCAGCAGCGTAGGGGGACTAGGGGGCGAGCAGTACTTC. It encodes CASSVGGLGGEQYF.

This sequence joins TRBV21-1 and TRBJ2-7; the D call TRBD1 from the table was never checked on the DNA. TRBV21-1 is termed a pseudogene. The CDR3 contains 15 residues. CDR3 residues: CASSKAQGGPYEQYF. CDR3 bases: TGTGCCAGCAGCAAAGCTCAGGGGGGACCCTACGAGCAGTACTTC.

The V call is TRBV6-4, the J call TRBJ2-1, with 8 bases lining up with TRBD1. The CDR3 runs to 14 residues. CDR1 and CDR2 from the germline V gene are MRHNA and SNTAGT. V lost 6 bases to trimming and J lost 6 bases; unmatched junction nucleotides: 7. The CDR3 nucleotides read TGTGCCAGCAGCCGGGACAGGCCGCGCAATGAGCAGTTCTTC. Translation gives CASSRDRPRNEQFF.